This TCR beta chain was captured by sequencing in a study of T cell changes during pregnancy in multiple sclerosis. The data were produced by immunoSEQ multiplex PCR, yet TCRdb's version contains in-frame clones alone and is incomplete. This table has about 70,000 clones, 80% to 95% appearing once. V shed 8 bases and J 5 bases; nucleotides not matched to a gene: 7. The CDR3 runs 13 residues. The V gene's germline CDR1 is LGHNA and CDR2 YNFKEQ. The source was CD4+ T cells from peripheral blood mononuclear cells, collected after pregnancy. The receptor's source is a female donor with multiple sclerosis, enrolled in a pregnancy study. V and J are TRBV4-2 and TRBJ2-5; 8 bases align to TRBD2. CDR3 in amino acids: CASSRGAEETQYF. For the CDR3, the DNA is TGTGCCAGCTCGCGGGGGGCCGAGGAGACCCAGTACTTC.